The sequence of this T cell receptor (beta chain) was determined in a study of shared clonotypes between healthy human individuals. Study results and limitations: The low donor count limited represented genetic and exposure-history diversity. Expectations were that clonotype sharing among donors would be affected by sequencing depth.

CD45RA-negative memory and CD45RA+ naive subsets were split from the CD4+ cells. Comments on this clone: Its antigen is as yet unknown.

Looked up from germline, CDR1 is LNHDA and CDR2 is SQIVND (reference sequence). CDR3 length equals 13 residues. Trimming removed 6 bases from V and 3 bases from J, with 10 bases in between. Profiled with immunoSEQ multiplex PCR; TCRdb holds only in-frame clones, not every one. This repertoire shows 650,000 to 750,000 clones, about 78% found once; its top ten account for 1.5% to 2%. The chain joins TRBV19 to TRBJ2-3; possible D gene TRBD1, 5 bases. Sequenced sample: memory CD4+ T cells sorted from blood. Subset denoted: CD45RA-negative fraction. The TCR originated in a woman in her thirties in good health. CDR3 sequence: CASRGAATDTQYF. CDR3 nucleotide sequence: TGTGCCAGTAGAGGGGCCGCGACAGATACGCAGTATTTT.